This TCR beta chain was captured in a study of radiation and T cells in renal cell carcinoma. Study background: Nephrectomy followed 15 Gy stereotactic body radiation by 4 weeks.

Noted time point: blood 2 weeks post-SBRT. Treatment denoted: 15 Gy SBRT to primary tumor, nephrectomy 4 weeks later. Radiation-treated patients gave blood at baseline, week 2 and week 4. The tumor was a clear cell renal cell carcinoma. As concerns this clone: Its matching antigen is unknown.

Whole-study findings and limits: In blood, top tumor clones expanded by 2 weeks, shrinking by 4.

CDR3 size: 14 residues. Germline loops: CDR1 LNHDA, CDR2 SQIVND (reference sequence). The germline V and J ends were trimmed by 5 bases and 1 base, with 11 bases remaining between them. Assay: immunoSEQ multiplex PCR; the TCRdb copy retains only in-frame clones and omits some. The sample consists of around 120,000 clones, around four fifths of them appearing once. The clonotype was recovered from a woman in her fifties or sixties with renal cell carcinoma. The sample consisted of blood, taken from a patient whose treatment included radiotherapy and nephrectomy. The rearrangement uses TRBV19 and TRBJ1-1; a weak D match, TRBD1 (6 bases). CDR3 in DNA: TGTGCCAGTAGTTCGGGACACCCGAACACTGAAGCTTTCTTT. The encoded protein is CASSSGHPNTEAFF.